A selection of T cell receptor beta chains follows, all from one sample in a study of blood T cell repertoires in COVID-19. Some clones are missing from TCRdb's copy, which holds only in-frame ones; the method was immunoSEQ multiplex PCR. Of 90,000 to 120,000 clones listed, less than 90% are singletons. The specimen was peripheral blood. The receptors were sampled from a human donor in a cohort sampled during active COVID-19. The CDR3 runs from the conserved cysteine through the conserved F or W. Expanded clones get a size class; other rows say once, few or many, or leave the size out.

NA,TRBV25-1,TRBJ1-5,CASSESRFGQELNQPQHF
NA,TRBV3-1/TRBV3-2,TRBJ1-1,CASSQERTEAFF
NA,TRBV11-2,TRBJ2-1,CASSSLAGGDNEQFF
NA,TRBV7-8,TRBJ2-7,CASSLLRGKIYEQYF
NA,TRBV18,TRBJ2-3,CASSSWTTNTDTQYF
NA,TRBV10-3,TRBJ2-2,CAIKPREGLGELFF
NA,TRBV5-1,TRBJ1-2,CASSMYGQATYGYTF
NA,TRBV4-1,TRBJ2-3,CASSQRTGAADTQYF
once,TRBV11-2,TRBJ2-7,CASSLGGSSGSEQYF
NA,TRBV19,TRBJ1-1,CASRQGEVEGTEAFF
NA,TRBV28,TRBJ2-1,CASSRAQITSGRYNEQFF
NA,TRBV7-3,TRBJ1-2,CASSPGFRGGYTF
NA,TRBV5-6,TRBJ1-2,CASSLADIYTF
NA,TRBV19,TRBJ2-2,CASSLGATGTGELFF
NA,TRBV27,TRBJ1-1,CASSYRGLTEAFF
NA,TRBV7-2,TRBJ2-2,CASSTKAGGTGELFF
few,TRBV2,TRBJ2-1,CASSEVSTQSSYNEQFF
NA,TRBV7-2,TRBJ2-3,CASSLVGSGRVDTQYF
NA,TRBV24-1,TRBJ2-5,CATSDLVRGLETQYF
few,TRBV19,TRBJ1-4,CASRDSATNEKLFF
NA,TRBV27,TRBJ2-7,CASKGQGYEQYF
few,TRBV9,TRBJ2-5,CASSAPLASGQETQYF
NA,TRBV29-1,TRBJ2-1,CSARTGSSYNEQFF
NA,TRBV4-3,TRBJ1-3,CASSRRGGLGNTIYF
NA,TRBV18,TRBJ2-3,CASSPSSQSTDTQYF
NA,TRBV4-2,TRBJ2-5,CASSQSRQVGETQYF
NA,TRBV7-8,TRBJ2-1,CASSREPGQGNNEQFF
NA,TRBV19,TRBJ1-4,CASSIPPGQVHEKLFF
NA,TRBV2,TRBJ2-5,CASGEREIQETQYF
NA,TRBV20-1,TRBJ2-1,CSASDGDSQFF
few,TRBV9,TRBJ1-2,CASSPRPDRRQTNYGYTF
NA,TRBV28,TRBJ1-4,CASSKTGVDEKLFF
NA,TRBV10-2,TRBJ1-5,CASSRRGNQPQHF
NA,TRBV11-2,TRBJ1-5,CASSSGTANAGQPQHF
NA,TRBV15,TRBJ1-1,CATSTGGRNTEAFF
NA,TRBV6-4,TRBJ2-5,CASGRGKTQYF
NA,TRBV7-6,TRBJ1-1,CASRRGGAETEAFF
NA,TRBV7-2,TRBJ2-3,CASSVIPQAGGTDTQYF
NA,TRBV25-1,TRBJ2-2,CASSDLLAGGLSTGELFF
NA,TRBV7-2,TRBJ2-7,CASSPQGGAYEQYF